A single sample is the source of the 28 T cell receptor beta chains below, sequenced in a study of ipilimumab plus nivolumab after autologous stem cell transplantation. Assay: immunoSEQ multiplex PCR; the TCRdb copy retains only in-frame clones and omits some. The sample contains 15,000 to 20,000 clones, over 75% of which appear only once. The specimen comprised PBMCs, sampled in a trial of ipilimumab plus nivolumab as post-transplant consolidation. These receptors were obtained from a male donor with diffuse large B-cell lymphoma.

V usage is TRBV27 and J usage is TRBJ2-7, with unresolved D. V gave up 11 bases and J gave up 7 bases, with 9 bases separating them. In germline, CDR1 is MNHEY, CDR2 SMNVEV (reference sequence). The CDR3 extends over 9 amino acids. This CDR3 reads CAPLREQYF. The CDR3 nucleotides are TGTGCCCCCCTACGGGAGCAGTACTTC.

This clone was seen just once. V and J are TRBV4-3 and TRBJ2-1; D call uncertain. The CDR3 runs to 15 residues. Germline V gives CDR1 LGHNA, CDR2 YSLEER. V was trimmed by 3 bases and J by 9 bases, leaving 18 bases between them. The CDR3 region has the DNA TGCGCCAGCAGCCAGGATGGGCCCCCGGTCGGTGAGCAGTTCTTC. The encoded protein is CASSQDGPPVGEQFF.

V usage is TRBV7-6 and J usage is TRBJ2-1, with 8 bases identical to TRBD2. Germline CDR1 is SGHVS and CDR2 is FNYEAQ. V dropped 5 bases and J dropped 5; count of bases not matched to a gene: 5. The CDR3 has 14 residues. The CDR3 nucleotides are TGTGCCAGCAGCCCCTTAGCGGGAAACAATGAGCAGTTCTTC. Encoded protein: CASSPLAGNNEQFF. Full variable domain (remainder filled in from reference TRBV7-6 and TRBJ2-1): GAGVSQSPRYKVTKRGQDVALRCDPISGHVSLYWYRQALGQGPEFLTYFNYEAQQDKSGLPNDRFSAERPEGSISTLTIQRTEQRDSAMYRCASSPLAGNNEQFFGPGTRLTVL.

This chain uses TRBV9 with TRBJ1-2; D is unresolved. This CDR3 comprises 17 residues. Germline V gene data show CDR1 as SGDLS and CDR2 as YYNGEE. V gave up 0 bases and J gave up 5 bases, with 20 bases separating them. The CDR3, as DNA: TGTGCCAGCAGCGTAGGGTTGGACGGCCTATCAGGATATGGCTACACCTTC. Protein sequence: CASSVGLDGLSGYGYTF.

V is TRBV7-9 and J is TRBJ1-3, with D possibly matching TRBD1 (6 bases). Trimming left V 4 bases short and J 4 bases short, with 14 bases between. Germline loops: CDR1 SEHNR, CDR2 FQNEAQ (reference sequence). The CDR3 runs 15 residues. For the CDR3, the DNA is TGTGCCAGCAGCTGGGGGGGACACTCGGGAAACACCATATATTTT. As protein: CASSWGGHSGNTIYF.

The gene calls are TRBV7-9 and TRBJ2-5; 11 nucleotides align to TRBD1. The CDR3 covers 16 residues. The V gene end was trimmed by 2 bases and the J gene end by 5 bases; junction bases not matched to a gene: 7. The germline CDR1 and CDR2 sequences are SEHNR and FQNEAQ (reference sequence). This chain's CDR3 is CASSLRWGQGDETQYF. The DNA for the CDR3 is TGTGCCAGCAGCTTAAGATGGGGACAGGGGGACGAGACCCAGTACTTC.

The chain couples TRBV7-8 to TRBJ2-3; TRBD2 agrees at 15 bases. The junction had 6 bases not matched to a gene; V was cut back by 5 bases and J by 0 bases. The CDR3 extends over 18 amino acids. CDR1 and CDR2 (germline): SGHVS, FQNEAQ. The CDR3 reads CASSPGLAGGLSTDTQYF. CDR3 in DNA: TGTGCCAGCAGCCCGGGACTAGCGGGGGGCCTGAGCACAGATACGCAGTATTTT.

The rearrangement links TRBV5-1 to TRBJ2-7, with D perhaps matching TRBD2 (6 bases). V was trimmed by 3 bases and J by 3 bases, leaving 16 bases between them. The CDR3 covers 15 residues. The germline V gene has CDR1 SGHRS and CDR2 YFSETQ. The CDR3: CASSWTTSTDYEQYF. The CDR3 DNA is TGCGCCAGCAGCTGGACTACCAGCACCGACTACGAGCAGTACTTC. Variable domain in full (rest from reference TRBV5-1 and TRBJ2-7): KAGVTQTPRYLIKTRGQQVTLSCSPISGHRSVSWYQQTPGQGLQFLFEYFSETQRNKGNFPGRFSGRQFSNSRSEMNVSTLELGDSALYLCASSWTTSTDYEQYFGPGTRLTVT.

This clone was seen just once. This rearrangement joins TRBV7-6 to TRBJ2-3, with D possibly matching TRBD1 (5 bases). The V gene's germline CDR1 is SGHVS and CDR2 FNYEAQ. This CDR3 has 16 residues. V dropped 4 bases and J dropped 3 bases, with 17 bases sitting between them. The CDR3 loop reads CASSWLQGGATDTQYF. The CDR3 DNA reads as TGTGCCAGCAGCTGGCTCCAGGGTGGAGCGACAGATACGCAGTATTTT.

This clone has only one observation. The chain is built from TRBV2 and TRBJ2-7, with a tentative D call TRBD2 (6 bases). Trimming took 8 bases from V and 0 from J, leaving 11 bases between them. CDR1 and CDR2 (germline): SNHLY, FYNNEI. The CDR3 is 13 residues long. CDR3 sequence: CASGRGGSYEQYF. CDR3 sequence (DNA): TGTGCCAGCGGGCGGGGAGGCTCCTACGAGCAGTACTTC.

The V gene is TRBV5-6, the J gene TRBJ2-3; TRBD2 is a possible D gene (7 bases). CDR1 is SGHDT, CDR2 YYEEEE, per germline. Trimming shortened V by 4 bases and J by 6 bases, and 9 bases separated the two germline ends. The CDR3 is made up of 12 amino acids. CDR3 nucleotides: TGTGCCAGCAGCGGGGGGGCGGATACGCAGTATTTT. Its protein is CASSGGADTQYF.

The rearrangement joins TRBV10-2 to TRBJ2-5; 9 positions agree with TRBD2. The CDR3 has 16 amino acids. Germline CDR1 and CDR2: WSHSY and SAAADI. The V segment lost 6 bases and the J segment 5 bases; nucleotides outside the gene matches: 13. The CDR3: CASREGTSRLMETQYF. In DNA, the CDR3 is TGCGCCAGCAGGGAAGGGACTAGCCGATTAATGGAGACCCAGTACTTC.

The chain uses TRBV6-5 and TRBJ1-2, with no clear D. Trimming left V 6 bases short and J 7 bases short, with 18 bases between. The germline V gene has CDR1 MNHEY and CDR2 SVGAGI. The CDR3 has 14 residues. CDR3 sequence (DNA): TGTGCCAGCAGCCCCCTGGGGAGGAGTATTGGCTACACCTTC. Its translation is CASSPLGRSIGYTF.

The chain links TRBV29-1 to TRBJ2-7; D is ambiguous. The CDR3 length is 13 residues. The germline gives CDR1 SQVTM, CDR2 ANQGSEA. V was shortened by 5 bases and J by 7 bases, with 18 bases between the two germline ends. The CDR3 DNA reads TGCAGCGTTCAGCTCCCTCTTTTGGGGGAGCAGTACTTC. Translated, it gives CSVQLPLLGEQYF.

By share of the sample, this clone is medium-sized. The rearrangement joins TRBV29-1 to TRBJ1-1; maybe TRBD1 (6 bases). CDR1 is SQVTM and CDR2 is ANQGSEA in the germline V gene. The V gene lost 6 bases and the J gene lost 3 bases, with 11 bases spanning the gap. The CDR3 consists of 12 residues. Here the CDR3 reads CSVNREDTEAFF. The CDR3 DNA follows: TGCAGCGTCAACAGGGAAGACACTGAAGCTTTCTTT.

This clone has only a few counts. This chain links TRBV5-1 with TRBJ1-1; the D is unclear. Trimming left V 6 bases short and J 0 bases short, with 12 bases between. The CDR3 contains 14 residues. CDR1 and CDR2 (germline): SGHRS, YFSETQ. CDR3 loop: CASKLNLMNTEAFF. The CDR3 DNA follows: TGCGCCAGCAAATTAAATTTGATGAACACTGAAGCTTTCTTT.

The V and J genes are TRBV5-4 and TRBJ2-3, with TRBD2 identical over 9 bases. The CDR3 length is 16 residues. Unmatched junction bases numbered 4, after V lost 2 bases and J lost 0 bases. The V gene's germline CDR1 is SGHNT and CDR2 YYREEE (reference sequence). CDR3 DNA: TGTGCCAGCAGCTTAAACCTAGCGGGGAGCACAGATACGCAGTATTTT. Protein: CASSLNLAGSTDTQYF.

The chain has TRBV5-1 and TRBJ2-2; the match to TRBD2 covers 12 bases. The length of the CDR3 is 15 residues. Looked up from germline, CDR1 is SGHRS and CDR2 is YFSETQ. Losses at the gene ends were 3 bases for V and 5 bases for J; bases not matched to a gene: 2. In nucleotides, the CDR3 is TGCGCCAGCAGCTACGGGACTAGCGGGACCGGGGAGCTGTTTTTT. Protein product: CASSYGTSGTGELFF.

The chain couples TRBV9 to TRBJ2-7; D might be TRBD2 (5 bases). This CDR3 contains 14 residues. The germline V gene encodes CDR1 SGDLS and CDR2 YYNGEE. Trimming stripped 3 bases from V and 0 bases from J, with 10 bases between. CDR3 coding DNA: TGTGCCAGCAGCGACCGAGGGAGCTCCTACGAGCAGTACTTC. This gives the protein CASSDRGSSYEQYF. The whole variable domain, remainder taken from reference TRBV9 and TRBJ2-7, is DSGVTQTPKHLITATGQRVTLRCSPRSGDLSVYWYQQSLDQGLQFLIQYYNGEERAKGNILERFSAQQFPDLHSELNLSSLELGDSALYFCASSDRGSSYEQYFGPGTRLTVT.

The rearrangement uses TRBV4-1 and TRBJ1-4; D is possibly TRBD1 (6 bases). The CDR3 totals 14 residues. Trimming cost V 3 bases and J 3 bases, with 8 bases left between them. Germline V lookup: CDR1 MGHRA, CDR2 YSYEKL. CDR3 residues: CASSHQGSNEKLFF. The CDR3 region has the DNA TGCGCCAGCAGCCACCAGGGGTCTAATGAAAAACTGTTTTTT.

This chain links TRBV4-2 with TRBJ2-7; D uncertain. This CDR3 region has 12 residues. Germline CDR1 is LGHNA and CDR2 is YNFKEQ. V dropped 5 bases and J dropped 6 bases, with 11 bases sitting between them. The CDR3 loop reads CASSLESGEQYF. The CDR3 nucleotides read TGTGCCAGCAGCTTGGAGTCAGGCGAGCAGTACTTC.

The chain links TRBV6-5 to TRBJ1-5; unclear D gene. With 0 bases removed from V and 6 bases from J, the gap between germline ends came to 6 bases. The CDR3 has 13 residues. Germline CDR1 and CDR2: MNHEY and SVGAGI. CDR3 region: CASSYSAGQPQHF. For the CDR3, the DNA is TGTGCCAGCAGTTACTCGGCCGGTCAGCCCCAGCATTTT.

The rearrangement links TRBV29-1 to TRBJ1-2; D is uncertain. CDR3 size: 12 residues. The V end was cut by 8 bases, the J end by 6 bases, with 16 bases between. Germline CDR1 is SQVTM and CDR2 is ANQGSEA. The CDR3 DNA reads as TGCAGCACCCAGTCGATTAATAATGGCTACACCTTC. Amino acids: CSTQSINNGYTF. Combining the CDR3 with reference TRBV29-1 and TRBJ1-2 gives the whole variable domain SAVISQKPSRDICQRGTSLTIQCQVDSQVTMMFWYRQQPGQSLTLIATANQGSEATYESGFVIDKFPISRPNLTFSTLTVSNMSPEDSSIYLCSTQSINNGYTFGSGTRLTVV.

The rearrangement joins TRBV15 to TRBJ2-2, with 9 bases identical to TRBD2. The CDR3 consists of 17 residues. Trimming removed 0 bases from V and 4 bases from J; junction bases left unmatched: 6. Germline V gene lookup returns CDR1 LNHNV and CDR2 YYDKDF (reference sequence). The CDR3 bases are TGTGCCACCAGCAGAGATCAGCGGGAGGTCGCCACCGGGGAGCTGTTTTTT. As protein: CATSRDQREVATGELFF. Together with reference TRBV15 and TRBJ2-2, the CDR3 gives the full variable domain: DAMVIQNPRYQVTQFGKPVTLSCSQTLNHNVMYWYQQKSSQAPKLLFHYYDKDFNNEADTPDNFQSRRPNTSFCFLDIRSPGLGDTAMYLCATSRDQREVATGELFFGEGSRLTVL.

The chain joins TRBV7-6 to TRBJ1-3; the D is unclear. The CDR3 is 15 amino acids. Trimming shortened V by 2 bases and J by 0 bases, and 8 bases separated the two germline ends. Germline V gene sequence: CDR1 SGHVS, CDR2 FNYEAQ. The DNA for the CDR3 is TGTGCCAGCAGCTTATTGGGCTACTCTGGAAACACCATATATTTT. This sequence encodes CASSLLGYSGNTIYF.

The gene calls are TRBV7-9 and TRBJ1-2; TRBD1 is a possible D gene (6 bases). The V end lost 5 bases, the J end lost 2 bases, and 9 bases lay between the germline ends. CDR1 is SEHNR, CDR2 FQNEAQ, per germline (reference sequence). The CDR3 is 13 amino acids. The CDR3 DNA sequence: TGTGCCAGCAGCGTCGGACAGAACTATGGCTACACCTTC. Translated, it gives CASSVGQNYGYTF.

V is TRBV4-1 and J is TRBJ2-2; possible D gene TRBD2, 5 bases. This CDR3 has 16 residues. Trimming took off 2 bases at V and 3 bases at J, with 13 bases between the two ends. CDR1 is MGHRA and CDR2 is YSYEKL in the germline V gene. In DNA, the CDR3 is TGCGCCAGCAGCCAACGCCGCGGGCTGGACACCGGGGAGCTGTTTTTT. It encodes CASSQRRGLDTGELFF.

Here the CDR3 DNA reads TGTGCCAGCAGCCCCGGCGCAGGGGTGAACACTGAAGCTTTCTTT. Protein product: CASSPGAGVNTEAFF. The genes are TRBV7-6 and TRBJ1-1; tentative D call: TRBD1 (6 bases). The CDR3 contains 15 residues. V lost 5 bases and J 0 bases, leaving 13 bases between the germline ends. Germline V lookup: CDR1 SGHVS, CDR2 FNYEAQ.